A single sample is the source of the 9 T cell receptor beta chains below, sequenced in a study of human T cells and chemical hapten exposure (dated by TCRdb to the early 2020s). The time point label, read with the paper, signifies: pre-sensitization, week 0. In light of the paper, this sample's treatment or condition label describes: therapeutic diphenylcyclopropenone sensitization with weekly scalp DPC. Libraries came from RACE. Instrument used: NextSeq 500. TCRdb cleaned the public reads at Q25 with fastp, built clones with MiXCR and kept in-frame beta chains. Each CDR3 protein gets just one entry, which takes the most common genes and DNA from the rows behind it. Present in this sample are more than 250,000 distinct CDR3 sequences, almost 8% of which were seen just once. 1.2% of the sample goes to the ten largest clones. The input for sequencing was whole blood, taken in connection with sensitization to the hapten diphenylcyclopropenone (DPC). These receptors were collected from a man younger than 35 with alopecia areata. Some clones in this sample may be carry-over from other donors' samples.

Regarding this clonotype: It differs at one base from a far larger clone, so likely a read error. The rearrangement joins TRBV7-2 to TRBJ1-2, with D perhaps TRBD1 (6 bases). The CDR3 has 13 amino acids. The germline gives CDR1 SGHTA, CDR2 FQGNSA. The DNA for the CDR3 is TGTGCCAGCAGCCTTGACAGGAGCTATGGCTACGCCTTC. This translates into CASSLDRSYGYAF.

The CDR3 loop is CASRELDRGYEQYF. The CDR3 DNA reads TGTGCCAGCAGGGAGTTGGACAGGGGGTACGAGCAGTACTTC. V gene TRBV6-5 combines with J gene TRBJ2-7; 10 bases agree with TRBD1. Unmatched junction bases numbered 6, after V lost 6 bases and J lost 4 bases. This CDR3 spans 14 amino acids. From germline, CDR1 is MNHEY and CDR2 SVGAGI.

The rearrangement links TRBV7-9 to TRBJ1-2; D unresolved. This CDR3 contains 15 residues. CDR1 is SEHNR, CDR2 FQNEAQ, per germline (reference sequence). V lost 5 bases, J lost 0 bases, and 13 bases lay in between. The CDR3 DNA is TGTGCCAGCAGCCTACCTTTGGCGGCTAACTATGGCTACACCTTC. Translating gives CASSLPLAANYGYTF.

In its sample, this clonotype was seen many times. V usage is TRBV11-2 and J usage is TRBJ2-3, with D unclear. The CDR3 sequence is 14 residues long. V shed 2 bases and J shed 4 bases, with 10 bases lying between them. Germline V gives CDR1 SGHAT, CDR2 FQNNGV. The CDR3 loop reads CASSLRSFPDTQYF. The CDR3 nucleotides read TGTGCCAGCAGCTTAAGGTCATTCCCAGATACGCAGTATTTT.

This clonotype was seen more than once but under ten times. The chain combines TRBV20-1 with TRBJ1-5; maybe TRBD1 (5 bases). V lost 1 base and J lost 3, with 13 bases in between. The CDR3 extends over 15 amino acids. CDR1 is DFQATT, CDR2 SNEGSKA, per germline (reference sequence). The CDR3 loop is CSARARQLSNQPQHF. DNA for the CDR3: TGCAGTGCTAGAGCCCGACAGCTATCCAATCAGCCCCAGCATTTT.

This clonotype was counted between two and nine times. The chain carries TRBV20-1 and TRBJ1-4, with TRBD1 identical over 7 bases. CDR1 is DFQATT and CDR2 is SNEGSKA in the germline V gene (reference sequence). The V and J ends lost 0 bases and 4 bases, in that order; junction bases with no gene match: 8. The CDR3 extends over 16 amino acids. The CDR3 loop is CSAREVRDRFNEKLFF. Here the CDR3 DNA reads TGCAGTGCTAGAGAGGTTCGGGACAGATTTAATGAAAAACTGTTTTTT.

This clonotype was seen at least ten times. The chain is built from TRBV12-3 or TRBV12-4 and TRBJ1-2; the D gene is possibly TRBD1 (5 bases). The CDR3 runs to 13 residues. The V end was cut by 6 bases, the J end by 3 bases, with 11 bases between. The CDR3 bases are TGTGCCAGCAGGGAGGGGCGCGACTATGGCTACACCTTC. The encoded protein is CASREGRDYGYTF.

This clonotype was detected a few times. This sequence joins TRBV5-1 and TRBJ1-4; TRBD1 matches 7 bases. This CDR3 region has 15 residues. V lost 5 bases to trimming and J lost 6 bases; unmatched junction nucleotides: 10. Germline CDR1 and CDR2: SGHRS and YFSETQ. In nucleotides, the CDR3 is TGCGCCAGCAGGGGTACAGGGGATCGTTATGAAAAACTGTTTTTT. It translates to CASRGTGDRYEKLFF.

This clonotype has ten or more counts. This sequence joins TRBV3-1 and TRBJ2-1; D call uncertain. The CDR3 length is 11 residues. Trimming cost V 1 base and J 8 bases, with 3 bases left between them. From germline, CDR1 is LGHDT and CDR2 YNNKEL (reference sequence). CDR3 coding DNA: TGTGCCAGCAGCCAAGTGGATGAGCAGTTCTTC. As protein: CASSQVDEQFF.